This TCR beta chain is drawn from a study of T cell responses to AZD1222 COVID-19 vaccine. On the study more broadly: The study pooled second doses at about 4 or about 12 weeks. Notes on the study in general: Per reports, nearly half of all spike-specific TCRs target regions that are unmutated in variants. Clonal diversity may have been underestimated, and the donors were mostly white British, with more females than males.

Note on this clone: Its antigen remains unknown.

Libraries were prepared by immunoSEQ multiplex PCR; TCRdb keeps only in-frame clonotypes and omits some of them. The table lists some 80,000 clones, approximately 87% of them singletons, with 7% in the top ten. Germline V lookup: CDR1 SGHKS, CDR2 YYEKEE (reference sequence). V was shortened by 4 bases and J by 6 bases, with 23 bases between the two germline ends. The CDR3 has 17 amino acids. The chain joins TRBV5-5 to TRBJ1-5, with a tentative D call TRBD1 (5 bases). The sequence was collected from an adult in good health. The input for sequencing was peripheral blood, taken on day 0 of AZD1222 vaccination. The CDR3 DNA reads TGTGCCAGCAGCGCCGAGGGACCGCCGCTCGTCCGTCAGCCCCAGCATTTT. Protein: CASSAEGPPLVRQPQHF.